This TCR beta chain was profiled in a study of blood T cells in healthy people across ages. The wider study: The capture of about one barcoded beta molecule per two T cells was achieved by template switching. Broader study findings: Naive T cell percentage showed a strong correlation with TCR beta diversity. While age rose, TCR beta diversity per million T cells dropped in a roughly linear way.

No fewer than 6 million PBMCs went into each sample. This CDR3 has 17 amino acids. Per the germline V gene, CDR1 is SGHTA and CDR2 is FQGNSA. Using a J-beta primer mix together with a sample-barcoded 5' primer, a second PCR was run for 7 to 11 cycles. MiXCR was run by TCRdb on the 5' RACE reads, yielding one entry per CDR3 protein. The data contain more than 800,000 distinct CDR3 sequences, 35% to 50% of them seen just once; the ten biggest clones take up approximately 19%. This clonotype has only one observation. The antigen remains unidentified. Sequence at one end of the junction differs from germline and may be a read error.

The TCR comes from a woman aged 55 to 70 in good health. The sequenced material came from blood. The chain carries TRBV7-2 and TRBJ2-7; a weak D match, TRBD2 (5 bases). CDR3 coding DNA: TGTGCCAGCAGCTTAGAGTCGGGGATCGTCTACTCCCACGAGCAGTACTTC. This sequence encodes CASSLESGIVYSHEQYF.